Sequencing of this T cell receptor beta chain was carried out in a study of cytotoxic CD8 clonotypes in ibrutinib-treated CLL. As for the study in general: Samples showed on average about 260,000 productive templates and more than 75,000 productive rearrangements.

This CDR3 is built from 11 residues. Germline values: CDR1 SGHAT, CDR2 FQNNGV. V gave up 6 bases and J gave up 10 bases, with 12 bases separating them. The targeted sequencing depth was 1 in 200,000 to 1 in 1 million T cells. Profiling relied on immunoSEQ multiplex PCR, and the TCRdb table lists in-frame clones only, not all of them. The sample records approximately 170,000 clones, approximately 90% being singletons. J is TRBJ1-1 and V is TRBV11-2; no firm D call. Sequenced material: PBMCs, taken at disease progression, from a patient treated with ibrutinib. The TCR sequence derives from a human donor with chronic lymphocytic leukemia. The CDR3 loop is CASSKFEGAFF. The DNA for the CDR3 is TGTGCCAGCAGTAAATTCGAGGGAGCTTTCTTT.